This T cell receptor (beta chain) emerged from a study of blood T cell repertoires in COVID-19. Turning to the study itself: In each case, the material was cDNA or gDNA derived from T cells, B-cell-depleted T cells, or PBMCs.

Original processing methods: Nucleated cell counts were estimated from reference gene primer amplification. The repertoire was sequenced with immunoSEQ multiplex PCR; TCRdb's copy has only in-frame clones and lacks some. Clonal size and the V and J genes are those of that table, whereas D and trimming came from the DNA. This sample yields a few hundred thousand clones, of which around 80% are seen a single time; 9.5% to 15% belongs to the top ten. The CDR3 runs to 16 residues. The V gene end was trimmed by 0 bases and the J gene end by 4 bases; junction bases not matched to a gene: 7. Germline-derived CDR1 and CDR2 are SGHRS and YFSETQ.

The sequence was collected from a human donor in a cohort sampled during active COVID-19. The sample comprised peripheral blood. The gene calls are TRBV5-1 and TRBJ1-1; 9 bases align to TRBD1. The DNA for the CDR3 is TGCGCCAGCAGCTTGGAACAGGGGGCGCTTGGCACTGAAGCTTTCTTT. It specifies CASSLEQGALGTEAFF.